This T cell receptor (beta chain) emerged from a study of a mutant IDH1 vaccine in newly diagnosed glioma. Time point indicated: week 11, during vaccination. The investigators gave 300 ug of mutant IDH1 20-mer peptide in each vaccine dose, together with topical imiquimod. CDR1 LNHDA and CDR2 SQIVND come from the germline V gene (reference sequence). V was pared by 3 bases and J by 3 bases, with 23 bases between. The length of the CDR3 is 18 residues. Assay used: immunoSEQ multiplex PCR; TCRdb lists only in-frame clones, some missing. The repertoire holds roughly 62,000 clones, with 70% to 90% as singletons. Only one count was recorded for this clone. The target antigen is unknown.

This TCR was sampled from a man aged 35 to 55 with glioma. The genes are TRBV19 and TRBJ1-1; D is perhaps TRBD1 (6 bases). The sample in question was PBMCs, obtained from a glioma patient whose treatment included an IDH1 peptide vaccine. The CDR3, as DNA: TGTGCCAGTAGTATTGTCGGGCAGGGGTCGGGAAAGGACACTGAAGCTTTCTTT. Translated: CASSIVGQGSGKDTEAFF.